A single sample gave rise to the 20 T cell receptor beta chains below, sequenced in a study of OX40 agonist ivuxolimab in advanced cancers. Only in-frame clones appear in the TCRdb table, and some are missing; sequencing was by immunoSEQ multiplex PCR. The table lists tens of thousands of clones, approximately 84% of them singletons. The sequenced sample was CD4+ or CD8+ T cells sorted from blood, obtained in a trial of the OX40 agonist ivuxolimab. These receptors came from an adult with an advanced solid tumor such as melanoma, head and neck, liver or kidney cancer.

The V call is TRBV7-2, the J call TRBJ1-3; D is undetermined. V dropped 1 base and J dropped 0 bases, with 10 bases sitting between them. CDR3 length: 16 amino acids. Germline V gene sequence: CDR1 SGHTA, CDR2 FQGNSA. DNA of the CDR3: TGTGCCAGCAGCTTAGGAGGGTTCCTCTCTGGAAACACCATATATTTT. Encoded protein: CASSLGGFLSGNTIYF.

The rearrangement joins TRBV5-1 to TRBJ1-1; possible D gene TRBD1, 5 bases. The V end lost 0 bases, the J end lost 1 base, and 13 bases lay between the germline ends. Looked up from germline, CDR1 is SGHRS and CDR2 is YFSETQ. The CDR3 loop spans 16 amino acids. The CDR3 protein is CASSLGGLPPNTEAFF. The DNA for the CDR3 is TGCGCCAGCAGCTTGGGGGGACTACCCCCGAACACTGAAGCTTTCTTT.

This chain uses TRBV7-3 with TRBJ2-3; D remains unclear. CDR3 length: 18 amino acids. Trimming stripped 2 bases from V and 1 base from J, with 19 bases between. CDR1 is SGHTA and CDR2 is FQGTGA in the germline V gene. CDR3 DNA: TGTGCCAGCAGCTTACTCCCCCGGCTAGATGGAGGCACAGATACGCAGTATTTT. This codes for CASSLLPRLDGGTDTQYF.

Note on this clone: The sample holds other DNA sequences that translate to the same CDR3. The CDR3 DNA reads as TGTGCCAGCAGCCCGGGGACAGTTGGCTACACCTTC. Translating it yields CASSPGTVGYTF. The chain links TRBV7-9 to TRBJ1-2; TRBD1 agrees at 7 bases. The trim removed 5 bases at V and 7 bases at J, leaving 4 bases unmatched. Germline loops: CDR1 SEHNR, CDR2 FQNEAQ (reference sequence). The CDR3 spans 12 residues.

The J gene is TRBJ2-5, the V gene TRBV14; 11 bases are shared with TRBD2. The CDR3 has 15 residues. Germline CDR1 is SGHDN and CDR2 is FVKESK. Unmatched junction bases numbered 4, after V lost 3 bases and J lost 4 bases. The CDR3 region has the DNA TGTGCCAGCAGCCAGGGGCTAGCGGGAGGAGAGACCCAGTACTTC. This gives the protein CASSQGLAGGETQYF. Filled out from reference TRBV14 and TRBJ2-5, the complete variable domain reads EAGVTQFPSHSVIEKGQTVTLRCDPISGHDNLYWYRRVMGKEIKFLLHFVKESKQDESGMPNNRFLAERTGGTYSTLKVQPAELEDSGVYFCASSQGLAGGETQYFGPGTRLLVL.

V usage is TRBV4-2 and J usage is TRBJ2-1; 13 bases align to TRBD2. From germline, CDR1 is LGHNA and CDR2 YNFKEQ. The CDR3 sequence is 15 residues long. V shed 8 bases, J shed 7 bases, and the junction held 8 bases outside the gene matches. CDR3 sequence (DNA): TGTGCCAGCGGAACCGGGACTAGCGGGGCGAATGAGCAGTTCTTC. This codes for CASGTGTSGANEQFF.

The chain recombines TRBV18 with TRBJ1-1; unclear D gene. This CDR3 contains 13 residues. Germline values: CDR1 KGHSH, CDR2 LQKENI. The V end was cut by 7 bases, the J end by 4 bases, with 13 bases between. The CDR3 protein is CASYQMEGTEAFF. CDR3 in DNA: TGTGCCAGCTATCAAATGGAGGGCACTGAAGCTTTCTTT.

The V and J genes are TRBV6-1 and TRBJ2-7; the match to TRBD2 covers 9 bases. The J segment lost 5 bases and the V segment lost 10 bases, leaving 9 bases of the junction unmatched. The CDR3 spans 13 residues. The germline V gene has CDR1 MNHNS and CDR2 SASEGT. CDR3 amino acids: CATPGLAYDEQYF. The CDR3 bases are TGTGCCACTCCGGGACTAGCCTACGACGAGCAGTACTTC.

This chain uses TRBV6-1 with TRBJ2-7; TRBD1 matches at 7 bases. The ends lost 8 bases at V and 0 bases at J; junction bases unmatched: 10. Per germline, CDR1 MNHNS and CDR2 SASEGT. The CDR3 is made up of 15 amino acids. The CDR3 DNA reads as TGTGCCAGCTCGAGACCGGGACAGACCTCCTACGAGCAGTACTTC. Translating it yields CASSRPGQTSYEQYF.

V usage is TRBV10-3 and J usage is TRBJ1-1; TRBD1 agrees at 10 bases. After removal of 4 bases from V and 10 bases from J, the junction contained 3 bases not matched to a gene. The germline CDR1 and CDR2 sequences are ENHRY and SYGVKD. This CDR3 is 12 amino acids long. The CDR3 region is CAISADRGGAFF. The CDR3 bases are TGTGCCATCAGTGCGGACAGGGGGGGAGCTTTCTTT.

The chain joins TRBV10-3 to TRBJ2-2; the match to TRBD2 covers 12 bases. After removal of 4 bases from V and 6 bases from J, the junction contained 3 bases not matched to a gene. Germline V gene data show CDR1 as ENHRY and CDR2 as SYGVKD. CDR3 length equals 15 residues. The CDR3 DNA reads TGTGCCATCAGTGCGACTAGCGGGAGTGCCGGGGAGCTGTTTTTT. Its translation: CAISATSGSAGELFF.

This clone was picked up one time. The rearrangement uses TRBV7-8 and TRBJ2-1, with 11 positions matching TRBD2. Germline V gene lookup returns CDR1 SGHVS and CDR2 FQNEAQ. V trimming: 6 bases; J trimming: 5 bases; junction bases outside the gene matches: 6. The CDR3 loop spans 15 amino acids. As DNA, the CDR3 is TGTGCCAGCAGTCAGCTAGCGGGGGGCGACAATGAGCAGTTCTTC. Translated: CASSQLAGGDNEQFF.

The rearrangement joins TRBV5-6 to TRBJ2-5; tentative D call: TRBD1 (6 bases). The J call could be wrong; TRBJ2-7 is a better fit for the DNA end. Germline CDR1 and CDR2: SGHDT and YYEEEE. CDR3 length: 16 residues. The CDR3 protein is CASSLSGGRALYEQYF. The CDR3 DNA follows: TGTGCCAGCAGCTTGAGTGGGGGCAGGGCACTTTACGAGCAGTACTTC.

J is TRBJ2-5 and V is TRBV7-9, with D unclear. The V gene's germline CDR1 is SEHNR and CDR2 FQNEAQ (reference sequence). This CDR3 is built from 17 residues. V was trimmed by 2 bases and J by 1 base, leaving 17 bases between them. DNA for the CDR3: TGTGCCAGCAGCTTATCAGATGTAGGGCTTTTCCAAGAGACCCAGTACTTC. Its translation is CASSLSDVGLFQETQYF.

The chain carries TRBV9 and TRBJ2-5; no reliable D call. This CDR3 spans 13 amino acids. Germline CDR1 SGDLS, CDR2 YYNGEE. The V end lost 1 base, the J end lost 5 bases, and 9 bases lay between the germline ends. CDR3 residues: CASSVNPGETQYF. In DNA, the CDR3 is TGTGCCAGCAGCGTAAACCCTGGGGAGACCCAGTACTTC.

This sequence joins TRBV29-1 and TRBJ1-1; 10 bases agree with TRBD1. Germline V gene sequence: CDR1 SQVTM, CDR2 ANQGSEA. The CDR3 runs to 11 residues. The trim removed 6 bases at V and 10 bases at J, leaving 5 bases unmatched. CDR3: CSVGQGRVAFF. Here the CDR3 DNA reads TGCAGCGTGGGACAGGGGAGAGTAGCTTTCTTT.

The J gene is TRBJ2-5, the V gene TRBV20-1; D uncertain. The germline gives CDR1 DFQATT, CDR2 SNEGSKA (reference sequence). V shed 5 bases and J shed 4 bases, with 8 bases lying between them. This CDR3 comprises 11 residues. CDR3 amino acids: CSAYRVETQYF. DNA of the CDR3: TGCAGTGCTTACAGAGTAGAGACCCAGTACTTC.

The V and J genes are TRBV7-9 and TRBJ1-4; D unclear. Germline CDR1 is SEHNR and CDR2 is FQNEAQ (reference sequence). V lost 5 bases to trimming and J lost 1 base, with 8 bases between them. The CDR3 totals 14 residues. Here the CDR3 reads CASSLGLTNEKLFF. CDR3 nucleotide sequence: TGTGCCAGCAGCCTCGGGTTAACTAATGAAAAACTGTTTTTT.

The chain joins TRBV30 to TRBJ2-6, with 8 bases aligning to TRBD1. V lost 3 bases and J lost 0; bases outside the gene matches: 4. Looked up from germline, CDR1 is GTSNPN and CDR2 is SVGIG (reference sequence). The CDR3 is made up of 16 amino acids. Written as DNA, the CDR3 is TGTGCCTGGAGGGACAGGGTAGTCTCTGGGGCCAACGTCCTGACTTTC. Its protein is CAWRDRVVSGANVLTF. The full variable domain, rest sourced from reference TRBV30 and TRBJ2-6, is SQTIHQWPATLVQPVGSPLSLECTVEGTSNPNLYWYRQAAGRGLQLLFYSVGIGQISSEVPQNLSASRPQDRQFILSSKKLLLSDSGFYLCAWRDRVVSGANVLTFGAGSRLTVL.

CDR3 residues: CSAGDLGTQYF. CDR3 nucleotides: TGCAGTGCTGGTGACCTGGGAACGCAGTACTTC. This chain uses TRBV20-1 with TRBJ2-7; D is ambiguous. The CDR3 spans 11 residues. Between the trimmed V and J ends, which lost 5 bases and 9 bases, there was a span of 14 bases. Germline V CDR1 and CDR2: DFQATT, SNEGSKA (reference sequence).